The 19 T cell receptor beta chains in this list originate from one sample, sequenced in a study of vaccination and CD4 T cells after COVID-19. Treatment given: roughly nine-day PBMC culture with coronavirus spike peptide pools or control peptides (ViraFEST assay). At the Johns Hopkins FTIC core, DNA taken from cultured CD4+ T cells was sequenced by way of the Oncomine TCR Beta short-read assay. TCRdb reprocessed the PCR reads with MiXCR, giving one entry per CDR3 protein. The table records 7,500 to 10,000 distinct CDR3 sequences, 50% to 75% of them present only once. The antigens of these receptors remain unknown. The sample consisted of cultured CD4+ T cells from blood, taken after SARS-CoV-2 vaccination. The receptor source for this set is a human donor with COVID-19.

The gene calls are TRBV5-1 and TRBJ2-5; 7 nucleotides match TRBD1. CDR1 is SGHRS and CDR2 is YFSETQ in the germline V gene. V lost 0 bases, J lost 4 bases, and 9 bases stayed unmatched. This CDR3 has 16 amino acids. Here the CDR3 reads CASSLAEGAGVETQYF. The CDR3 DNA sequence: TGCGCCAGCAGCTTGGCTGAGGGGGCCGGGGTAGAGACCCAGTACTTC.

This clonotype was picked up a small number of times. The chain has TRBV7-9 and TRBJ1-5; tentatively, D is TRBD1 (6 bases). Germline V gene data show CDR1 as SEHNR and CDR2 as FQNEAQ (reference sequence). This CDR3 spans 14 amino acids. V was clipped by 5 bases and J by 5 bases, with 13 bases between them. This chain's CDR3 is CASSQDSPHQPQHF. The CDR3 coding sequence is TGTGCCAGCAGCCAGGACAGTCCTCATCAGCCCCAGCATTTT.

By share, this clonotype counts as hyperexpanded. The J gene is TRBJ1-2, the V gene TRBV6-2 or TRBV6-3; TRBD1 aligns across 10 bases. Germline CDR1 MNHEY, CDR2 SVGEGT. CDR3 length: 13 residues. With 5 bases clipped from V and 7 bases from J, the junction kept 4 bases outside the gene matches. The CDR3 DNA reads TGTGCCAGCAGTGCGACAGGGGGCATTGGCTACACCTTC. Protein: CASSATGGIGYTF.

V is TRBV19 and J is TRBJ2-7; D may be TRBD1 or TRBD2 (5 bases each). V was clipped by 1 base and J by 8 bases, with 18 bases between them. The CDR3 extends over 15 amino acids. CDR1 is LNHDA and CDR2 is SQIVND in the germline V gene (reference sequence). The CDR3 nucleotides read TGTGCCAGTAGTATAGGCGCCGGGACGACGCACAAGCAGTACTTC. Its protein product is CASSIGAGTTHKQYF.

CDR3 coding DNA: TGTGCCAGCACCAGCCTGAATTCACCCCTCCACTTT. This encodes CASTSLNSPLHF. The chain carries TRBV27 and TRBJ1-6; D gene ambiguous. Germline CDR1 and CDR2: MNHEY and SMNVEV (reference sequence). Trimming shortened V by 7 bases and J by 7 bases, and 8 bases separated the two germline ends. The CDR3 runs to 12 residues.

The V and J genes are TRBV19 and TRBJ1-2; D might be TRBD1 (6 bases). Trimming removed 6 bases from V and 8 bases from J, with 22 bases in between. The germline V gene encodes CDR1 LNHDA and CDR2 SQIVND (reference sequence). The CDR3 has 15 amino acids. The CDR3 nucleotides are TGTGCCAGTAGCCTGGGGCGGGGGAATGGGGGCGGCTACACCTTC. Residues: CASSLGRGNGGGYTF.

This clonotype came up a few times. This chain joins TRBV12-3 or TRBV12-4 and TRBJ2-5, with D possibly matching TRBD1 (6 bases). The CDR3 loop spans 13 amino acids. The V end was cut by 7 bases, the J end by 5 bases, with 14 bases between. The CDR3 DNA sequence: TGTGCCAGCACCGCCAGGGGAAGGGAGACCCAGTACTTC. Amino acids: CASTARGRETQYF.

V and J are TRBV2 and TRBJ1-1; 8 nucleotides match TRBD1. Trimming took 8 bases from V and 7 from J; bases not matched to a gene: 15. This CDR3 spans 15 amino acids. Germline values: CDR1 SNHLY, CDR2 FYNNEI. Here the CDR3 reads CASLKTGVKAGEAFF. In nucleotides, the CDR3 is TGTGCCAGCCTCAAGACAGGGGTAAAAGCCGGTGAAGCTTTCTTT.

The chain carries TRBV5-1 and TRBJ1-6; D is uncertain. Per germline, CDR1 SGHRS and CDR2 YFSETQ. The CDR3 totals 15 residues. V lost 0 bases, J lost 1 base, and 5 bases lay in between. The CDR3 protein is CASSLVGSYNSPLHF. DNA for the CDR3: TGCGCCAGCAGCTTGGTAGGATCCTATAATTCACCCCTCCACTTT.

The CDR3 loop is CSASRLGQGRGNSNQPQHF. CDR3 nucleotides: TGCAGTGCTAGTCGGCTCGGGCAGGGGCGGGGTAATAGCAATCAGCCCCAGCATTTT. V gene TRBV20-1 combines with J gene TRBJ1-5, with D possibly TRBD1 on 6 matching bases. The V end lost 3 bases, the J end lost 0 bases, and 24 bases lay between the germline ends. Germline V gene sequence: CDR1 DFQATT, CDR2 SNEGSKA (reference sequence). The CDR3 runs 19 residues.

In DNA form, the CDR3 reads TGTGCCAGCAGGAGCCTGACGGGACGTAGTAACTATGGCTACACCTTC. Amino acids: CASRSLTGRSNYGYTF. This chain joins TRBV11-2 and TRBJ1-2; maybe TRBD1 (5 bases). V lost 6 bases to trimming and J lost 1 base, with 18 bases between them. The germline gives CDR1 SGHAT, CDR2 FQNNGV. The CDR3 spans 16 residues. The whole variable domain, filled in from reference TRBV11-2 and TRBJ1-2, reads EAGVAQSPRYKIIEKRQSVAFWCNPISGHATLYWYQQILGQGPKLLIQFQNNGVVDDSQLPKDRFSAERLKGVDSTLKIQPAKLEDSAVYLCASRSLTGRSNYGYTFGSGTRLTVV.

This clonotype was seen only a few times. V usage is TRBV20-1 and J usage is TRBJ1-5, with TRBD1 matching over 7 bases. The germline V gene encodes CDR1 DFQATT and CDR2 SNEGSKA (reference sequence). V lost 3 bases, J lost 0 bases, and 5 bases stayed unmatched. The CDR3 contains 15 residues. For the CDR3, the DNA is TGCAGTGCTAGGAAGGGGGCAGATAGCAATCAGCCCCAGCATTTT. Protein product: CSARKGADSNQPQHF.

This rearrangement joins TRBV7-9 to TRBJ2-5; 7 nucleotides agree with TRBD1. Germline V gene sequence: CDR1 SEHNR, CDR2 FQNEAQ (reference sequence). After removal of 0 bases from V and 5 bases from J, the junction contained 9 bases not matched to a gene. CDR3 length: 16 residues. In DNA form, the CDR3 reads TGTGCCAGCAGCTTAGCGTCAACAGGGGCAGGGGAGACCCAGTACTTC. It specifies CASSLASTGAGETQYF.

This chain joins TRBV15 and TRBJ1-5, with 7 bases matching TRBD1. Per the germline V gene, CDR1 is LNHNV and CDR2 is YYDKDF (reference sequence). This CDR3 spans 15 amino acids. V dropped 3 bases and J dropped 1; count of bases not matched to a gene: 3. The CDR3 region is CATSSPQGSNQPQHF. The CDR3 nucleotides read TGTGCCACCAGCAGTCCACAGGGGAGCAATCAGCCCCAGCATTTT.

V gene TRBV20-1 combines with J gene TRBJ1-2, with D unresolved. This CDR3 is built from 11 residues. Germline-derived CDR1 and CDR2 are DFQATT and SNEGSKA (reference sequence). Deletions cut 8 bases from V and 4 bases from J, with 11 bases between. Here the CDR3 DNA reads TGCAGTCAGCGAAACCTCTATGGCTACACCTTC. It is translated as CSQRNLYGYTF.

The chain has TRBV19 and TRBJ1-2; TRBD1 agrees at 10 bases. V trimming: 0 bases; J trimming: 8 bases; junction bases outside the gene matches: 6. Germline assignment: CDR1 LNHDA and CDR2 SQIVND (reference sequence). The CDR3 runs 15 residues. This CDR3 reads CASSIEDRGFGGYTF. The CDR3 nucleotides read TGTGCCAGTAGTATAGAGGACAGGGGGTTCGGGGGCTACACCTTC.

The chain is built from TRBV5-5 and TRBJ2-5, with D maybe TRBD2 (5 bases). Trimming pared 0 bases from V and 5 bases from J, leaving 11 bases between. The CDR3 sequence is 14 residues long. Germline assignment: CDR1 SGHKS and CDR2 YYEKEE (reference sequence). The CDR3 sequence: CASSLESGIETQYF. CDR3 bases: TGTGCCAGCAGCTTGGAATCGGGGATCGAGACCCAGTACTTC. The full variable domain, completed using reference TRBV5-5 and TRBJ2-5, is DAGVTQSPTHLIKTRGQQVTLRCSPISGHKSVSWYQQVLGQGPQFIFQYYEKEERGRGNFPDRFSARQFPNYSSELNVNALLLGDSALYLCASSLESGIETQYFGPGTRLLVL.

As regards this clonotype: The junction departs from the called germline gene at one end, perhaps through a read error. V is TRBV6-1 and J is TRBJ1-5, with TRBD1 matching over 7 bases. CDR1 is MNHNS, CDR2 SASEGT, per germline. This CDR3 has 16 amino acids. CDR3 amino acids: CASTEPGRGSYQPQHF. The CDR3 nucleotides read TGTGCCAGCACTGAACCTGGCAGGGGGAGCTATCAGCCCCAGCATTTT.

The V and J genes are TRBV20-1 and TRBJ1-3, with D unresolved. Germline V CDR1 and CDR2: DFQATT, SNEGSKA (reference sequence). The V gene lost 1 base and the J gene lost 2 bases, with 9 bases spanning the gap. This CDR3 is built from 14 residues. The CDR3 DNA is TGCAGTGCTAGAGGACGCACAACTGGAAACACCATATATTTT. Its protein product is CSARGRTTGNTIYF.